Below, one TCR beta chain is given with its context. Its target antigen remains unknown. Base quality data are lacking; no much larger clone is found one base away. TCR CDR3 regions were amplified from genomic DNA by multiplex PCR using the deep immunoSEQ assay. Genomic DNA extracted from each cell subset was distributed evenly over all wells of several immunoSEQ 96-well plates, and each plate served as one replicate. Each replicate PCR for sorted subsets received around 200 ng genomic DNA, equal to 30,000 or so T cell genomes. The purified libraries were quantified using a Qubit 3.0 fluorometer, sized with a Bioanalyzer 2100, and then quantified again using the KAPA Library Quantification kit. Every immunoSEQ 96-well plate was sequenced on a separate single-read 150-cycle Illumina NextSeq 550 flow cell. As for the original processing: Because the immunoSEQ output held only junctional sequences and lacked quality scores, the filtering could not match the filtering applied to full-length reads. Sequences were annotated with PyIR, a Python wrapper for IgBLAST v1.9, using IMGT germline references to assign V/J genes and CDR3. Reads were filtered out if the reads had weak V/J assignments (E-value above 1e-6), no CDR3, stop codons, out-of-frame junctions, or ambiguous translated residues. A V3J clonotype was defined by an identical inferred V gene, J gene, and CDR3 amino acid sequence. Percentage overlap between repertoires was computed as shared unique clonotypes divided by the size of the smaller repertoire. Repertoire richness was assessed with RTK rarefaction, the Chao1 estimator, and Recon v2.1 estimates of unobserved clonotypes. OLGA was used to compute generation probabilities for all TCRbeta clonotypes that the gDNA method yielded from a few donors. Here the immuneACCESS table is served through TCRdb, limited to in-frame sequences with V and J called. Missing clones are a known gap in these copies; in checked studies unresolved V genes cover under half, and the rest lacks a known reason. The V and J calls and the clone size are those of that table, but D and trimming were determined from the DNA. Recorded for this sample are around 2,000,000 clones; about 95% of them occurred a single time. Together, the top ten hold 1% to 1.3% of the sample.

For the CD8 naive samples, CD45RO-negative cells were positively selected for CCR7, yielding a CD45RA+CCR7+ population from which TemRA cells were excluded. Donors were healthy HIV-negative adults with no recently reported acute infections or vaccinations. All donors were Caucasian adults living in Nashville, Tennessee, USA. Blood was collected by leukapheresis, and PBMCs were isolated by Ficoll-Histopaque density gradient centrifugation and then cryopreserved in liquid nitrogen vapor phase. Analytical flow cytometry was used to check the purity and quantity of every magnetically sorted T cell population. Genomic DNA was isolated from every sorted fraction and measured by UV absorbance on a Nanodrop 2000c. This sample is drawn from a study of shared clonotypes between healthy human individuals (TCRdb year 2020). About the study as a whole: A couple of women and a few men aged 18 to 49 years were included in the cohort. For each donor, three plates each were used for CD4 naive and CD4 memory, two plates were used for CD8 naive, and one plate was used for CD8 memory. To estimate repertoire size and how much clonotypes are shared between individuals, the study performed deep sequencing of blood TCR repertoires from roughly five healthy adults. To increase sequencing depth and limit assay-specific biases, TCR repertoire library preparation and sequencing were carried out by different laboratories using diverse techniques. Each donor's leukapheresis produced roughly between about 0.8 and 8.9 billion PBMCs.

V loses 11 bases of germline sequence and J loses 0 bases, and the interval between the two ends is 14 bases. The CDR3 measures 14 amino acids from cysteine to phenylalanine. Here the CDR3 DNA is all that survives: 42 bases in frame from base 1. Sequences MNHEY (CDR1) and SVGAGI (CDR2) are obtained from the germline V gene. The research as a whole found: The genetic and exposure-history diversity represented was limited by the small number of donors. Across a handful of donors, 4.5% to 6.5% of naive CD4, approximately 3.6% of naive CD8, roughly 2.3% of memory CD4, and around 0.4% of memory CD8 clonotypes were shared. Naive subsets generally had larger estimated clonotype richness than memory subsets. Compared with non-shared clonotypes, clonotypes shared by all four sorted-subset donors had higher generation probabilities. Rarefaction of sorted-subset datasets indicated incomplete sequencing despite the large sequencing depth. Sampling was restricted to blood, and TCR repertoires in tissue are likely to differ from TCR repertoires in blood. Pairwise subsampling indicated that sequencing depth was expected to affect the degree of clonotype sharing among donors.

This TCR was sampled from a man younger than 35 in good health. The sample consisted of naive CD8+ T cells sorted from blood. The cell subset or site label, read with the paper, signifies: CD45RA+CCR7+. The rearranged segments are TRBV6-5 and TRBJ2-1; D gene: possibly TRBD2, on 5 matching bases. Here the CDR3 is given as CAGPGSSSYNEQFF. Here is the DNA: TGTGCCGGGCCGGGGTCGAGCTCCTACAATGAGCAGTTCTTC.